This T cell receptor (beta chain) was identified during a study of T-cell reconstitution after alpha-beta-depleted transplantation in children. The authors prepared the TCRbeta library with unique molecular identifiers. MiXCR was run by TCRdb on the PCR reads, yielding one entry per CDR3 protein. The data hold 500,000 or so distinct CDR3 sequences, with around a third observed a single time. The CDR3 consists of 14 residues. Between the trimmed V and J ends, which lost 3 bases and 2 bases, there was a span of 10 bases. In germline, CDR1 is KGHSH, CDR2 LQKENI. The gene calls are TRBV18 and TRBJ1-2; D may be TRBD1 (5 bases). This sample comprised PBMCs from the stem cell graft donor, obtained from the stem cell graft. The TCR comes from a human donor who donated a stem cell graft to a child with aplastic anemia. The CDR3 sequence: CASSPSGENYGYTF. Written as DNA, the CDR3 is TGTGCCAGCTCACCTTCGGGGGAGAACTATGGCTACACCTTC.